The 30 T cell receptor beta chains listed next were all sequenced from one sample in a study of PD-1 blockade in classical Hodgkin lymphoma. As to time point: cycle 4 day 1 (C4D1), after more than five weeks of nivolumab. Each patient experienced a relapse that followed autologous stem cell transplantation, and brentuximab vedotin exposure varied. The assay was immunoSEQ multiplex PCR, and TCRdb's table has in-frame clones only and misses some. The table records under 40,000 clones, about 81% of them present only once. This specimen was peripheral blood mononuclear cells (PBMCs), taken before the fourth cycle of nivolumab. The source is a human donor with classical Hodgkin lymphoma.

The CDR3 loop is CASQDSGANVLTF. Written as DNA, the CDR3 is TGTGCCAGCCAGGACTCTGGGGCCAACGTCCTGACTTTC. The genes are TRBV6-1 and TRBJ2-6; no definite D call. Germline CDR1 is MNHNS and CDR2 is SASEGT. The CDR3 is 13 residues long. V gave up 8 bases and J gave up 0 bases, with 5 bases separating them.

The genes are TRBV5-1 and TRBJ1-1, with D unclear. Germline-derived CDR1 and CDR2 are SGHRS and YFSETQ. Trimming cost V 7 bases and J 1 base, with 8 bases left between them. CDR3 size: 12 residues. The CDR3 sequence: CASFGPNTEAFF. DNA for the CDR3: TGCGCCAGCTTCGGTCCGAACACTGAAGCTTTCTTT.

The chain uses TRBV4-1 and TRBJ1-2; weak D call: TRBD1 (6 bases). Germline CDR1 and CDR2: MGHRA and YSYEKL. The CDR3 runs 15 residues. The V end was cut by 3 bases, the J end by 8 bases, with 19 bases between. The CDR3 loop reads CASSHNGGVTGGYTF. CDR3 sequence (DNA): TGCGCCAGCAGCCACAACGGGGGCGTTACGGGGGGCTACACCTTC.

V is TRBV18 and J is TRBJ2-1; TRBD1 is a possible D gene (5 bases). The ends were cut back, 3 bases at V and 6 bases at J, with 18 bases in the middle. The CDR3 is 16 residues long. Germline V gene sequence: CDR1 KGHSH, CDR2 LQKENI. The DNA for the CDR3 is TGTGCCAGCTCACCCCAGGGCCGGACATCGGGCAATGAGCAGTTCTTC. Residues: CASSPQGRTSGNEQFF.

V and J are TRBV18 and TRBJ1-3, with D unresolved. This CDR3 is built from 15 residues. V was shortened by 3 bases and J by 2 bases, with 11 bases between the two germline ends. Germline V gene data show CDR1 as KGHSH and CDR2 as LQKENI. CDR3 protein: CASSPTTSPGNTIYF. The CDR3 DNA reads as TGTGCCAGCTCACCTACCACATCACCTGGAAACACCATATATTTT.

The chain uses TRBV29-1 and TRBJ2-5, with 7 bases fitting TRBD2. CDR1 and CDR2 (germline): SQVTM, ANQGSEA. This CDR3 contains 12 residues. Trimming at V came to 5 bases and at J to 7 bases, leaving 7 bases not matched to a gene. CDR3 in DNA: TGCAGCGTTAGTGGGAGGGCGGGGACCCAGTACTTC. It is translated as CSVSGRAGTQYF.

This clone was counted a few times. The J gene is TRBJ1-5, the V gene TRBV2; D unclear. The CDR3 spans 13 residues. Germline loops: CDR1 SNHLY, CDR2 FYNNEI. Between the trimmed V and J ends, which lost 6 bases and 8 bases, there was a span of 14 bases. The CDR3 loop reads CASSYGRREPQHF. The CDR3 region has the DNA TGTGCCAGCAGCTACGGCAGGCGGGAGCCCCAGCATTTT.

The CDR3 DNA reads TGTGCCAGTAGTTTGGGACAGGGGTTTGGGTCAGATACGCAGTATTTT. It yields the protein CASSLGQGFGSDTQYF. The chain has TRBV19 and TRBJ2-3, with 10 bases matching TRBD1. Germline CDR1 and CDR2: LNHDA and SQIVND (reference sequence). Losses at the gene ends were 5 bases for V and 4 bases for J; bases not matched to a gene: 9. This CDR3 spans 16 amino acids.

The CDR3 nucleotides read TGTGCCAGCAGTCCTGCATTTGGTAGCGCGAGCACAGATACGCAGTATTTT. Protein sequence: CASSPAFGSASTDTQYF. The chain recombines TRBV28 with TRBJ2-3; possibly TRBD2 for D (5 bases). Per germline, CDR1 MDHEN and CDR2 SYDVKM. Deletions cut 5 bases from V and 0 bases from J, with 18 bases between. The CDR3 extends over 17 amino acids. The variable domain in full, with the rest retrieved from reference TRBV28 and TRBJ2-3, is DVKVTQSSRYLVKRTGEKVFLECVQDMDHENMFWYRQDPGLGLRLIYFSYDVKMKEKGDIPEGYSVSREKKERFSLILESASTNQTSMYLCASSPAFGSASTDTQYFGPGTRLTVL.

The chain has TRBV12-5 and TRBJ2-3, with 9 bases that match TRBD1. The CDR3 sequence is 19 residues long. Germline CDR1 LGHNT, CDR2 FRNRAP. V lost 3 bases, J lost 0 bases, and 13 bases stayed unmatched. CDR3 region: CASGLPGTGRFTSTDTQYF. The CDR3 DNA reads as TGTGCTAGTGGTTTACCCGGGACAGGGAGATTCACTAGCACAGATACGCAGTATTTT.

The chain recombines TRBV6-6 with TRBJ1-2; D not resolved. Germline assignment: CDR1 MNHNY and CDR2 SVGAGI (reference sequence). The CDR3 runs to 13 residues. Trimming cost V 10 bases and J 0 bases, with 12 bases left between them. For the CDR3, the DNA is TGTGCCAACGCACCCGGAGCTAACTATGGCTACACCTTC. Translated, it gives CANAPGANYGYTF.

The chain has TRBV4-3 and TRBJ1-2; a weak D match, TRBD1 (5 bases). This CDR3 is 14 amino acids long. Trimming pared 3 bases from V and 8 bases from J, leaving 16 bases between. Germline V lookup: CDR1 LGHNA, CDR2 YSLEER. CDR3 in amino acids: CASSHGSGTRGYTF. The DNA for the CDR3 is TGCGCCAGCAGCCACGGCTCGGGGACGAGGGGCTACACCTTC.

This clone was recorded a few times. The rearrangement links TRBV25-1 to TRBJ2-3; possible D gene TRBD1, 5 bases. Per germline, CDR1 MGHDK and CDR2 SYGVNS. The CDR3 contains 14 residues. Trimming cost V 10 bases and J 1 base, with 15 bases left between them. CDR3 amino acids: CATRSPTGTDTQYF. As DNA, the CDR3 is TGTGCCACCCGGTCCCCGACAGGCACAGATACGCAGTATTTT. Variable domain in full (rest from reference TRBV25-1 and TRBJ2-3): EADIYQTPRYLVIGTGKKITLECSQTMGHDKMYWYQQDPGMELHLIHYSYGVNSTEKGDLSSESTVSRIRTEHFPLTLESARPSHTSQYLCATRSPTGTDTQYFGPGTRLTVL.

This clone was picked up one time. This sequence joins TRBV7-2 and TRBJ2-3; 14 nucleotides align to TRBD2. This CDR3 spans 16 amino acids. From germline, CDR1 is SGHTA and CDR2 FQGNSA. V shed 5 bases and J 4 bases; nucleotides not matched to a gene: 5. CDR3 in DNA: TGTGCCAGCAGCCGGACTAGCGGGGGGTCCGCAGATACGCAGTATTTT. Encoded protein: CASSRTSGGSADTQYF.

The rearrangement links TRBV29-1 to TRBJ1-3, with D possibly TRBD1 on 6 matching bases. Trimming left V 5 bases short and J 3 bases short, with 11 bases between. The CDR3 contains 13 residues. Germline assignment: CDR1 SQVTM and CDR2 ANQGSEA. For the CDR3, the DNA is TGCAGCGTTATAAGACAGGATGGAAACACCATATATTTT. Translating it yields CSVIRQDGNTIYF. Variable domain in full (rest from reference TRBV29-1 and TRBJ1-3): SAVISQKPSRDICQRGTSLTIQCQVDSQVTMMFWYRQQPGQSLTLIATANQGSEATYESGFVIDKFPISRPNLTFSTLTVSNMSPEDSSIYLCSVIRQDGNTIYFGEGSWLTVV.

The V and J genes are TRBV6-6 and TRBJ2-7; D is unresolved. The CDR3 is made up of 14 amino acids. The V end was cut by 2 bases, the J end by 0 bases, with 8 bases between. Germline loops: CDR1 MNHNY, CDR2 SVGAGI (reference sequence). The CDR3 DNA reads as TGTGCCAGCAGTTACCGGCAGAACTCCTACGAGCAGTACGTC. This sequence encodes CASSYRQNSYEQYV.

The V call is TRBV4-1, the J call TRBJ1-5, with D unclear. The V and J ends lost 1 base and 1 base respectively, with 5 bases between them. CDR3 length: 14 residues. Germline V lookup: CDR1 MGHRA, CDR2 YSYEKL. In nucleotides, the CDR3 is TGCGCCAGCAGCCAAGTTTTCAGCAATCAGCCCCAGCATTTT. This gives the protein CASSQVFSNQPQHF.

The V gene is TRBV25-1, the J gene TRBJ1-2; D unresolved. The CDR3 extends over 9 amino acids. The germline V gene has CDR1 MGHDK and CDR2 SYGVNS. V lost 7 bases to trimming and J lost 3 bases, with 0 bases between them. This CDR3 is CASNYGYTF. The CDR3 region has the DNA TGTGCCAGCAACTATGGCTACACCTTC.

CDR3 protein: CASSEGWGEATEAFF. The CDR3 DNA sequence: TGTGCCAGCAGTGAAGGATGGGGCGAGGCCACTGAAGCTTTCTTT. This chain uses TRBV2 with TRBJ1-1, with D perhaps TRBD1 (5 bases). Germline assignment: CDR1 SNHLY and CDR2 FYNNEI. The V end lost 1 base, the J end lost 4 bases, and 13 bases lay between the germline ends. The CDR3 contains 15 residues.

The chain couples TRBV5-1 to TRBJ1-1; 10 nucleotides match TRBD1. The CDR3 totals 15 residues. V lost 3 bases to trimming and J lost 4 bases; unmatched junction nucleotides: 6. Germline lookup yields CDR1 SGHRS and CDR2 YFSETQ. The CDR3 DNA sequence: TGCGCCAGCAGCTCCTCCAGGACAGGGGGCACTGAAGCTTTCTTT. Amino acid sequence: CASSSSRTGGTEAFF.

A single count supports this clone. This rearrangement joins TRBV6-5 to TRBJ1-2; the D is unclear. The CDR3 contains 13 residues. Germline V CDR1 and CDR2: MNHEY, SVGAGI. V lost 6 bases to trimming and J lost 5 bases, with 13 bases between them. This CDR3 reads CASRMTLLYGYTF. CDR3 bases: TGTGCCAGCAGGATGACCCTTCTGTATGGCTACACCTTC.

The table lists this clone with a few counts. V gene TRBV29-1 combines with J gene TRBJ1-5, with D possibly being TRBD1 (5 bases). Trimming pared 6 bases from V and 1 base from J, leaving 7 bases between. This CDR3 comprises 12 residues. Per the germline V gene, CDR1 is SQVTM and CDR2 is ANQGSEA. CDR3 sequence reads: CSVRESNQPQHF. CDR3 nucleotide sequence: TGCAGCGTCAGGGAAAGCAATCAGCCCCAGCATTTT.

The J gene is TRBJ2-4, the V gene TRBV5-1; D unresolved. Per germline, CDR1 SGHRS and CDR2 YFSETQ. The V end was cut by 2 bases, the J end by 5 bases, with 11 bases between. The CDR3 has 14 amino acids. CDR3 DNA sequence: TGCGCCAGCAGCTTTGGATACTCTGAAAACATTCAGTACTTC. Amino acids: CASSFGYSENIQYF.

V is TRBV18 and J is TRBJ1-1; no clear D gene. Germline CDR1 KGHSH, CDR2 LQKENI. The CDR3 spans 14 residues. The V end lost 1 base, the J end lost 4 bases, and 10 bases lay between the germline ends. The DNA of the CDR3 is TGTGCCAGCTCACCACGGGGAGCGGCCACTGAAGCTTTCTTT. Its protein is CASSPRGAATEAFF.

The rearrangement joins TRBV7-9 to TRBJ2-1; D is perhaps TRBD1 or TRBD2 (6 bases each). This CDR3 is 18 amino acids long. The V gene's germline CDR1 is SEHNR and CDR2 FQNEAQ (reference sequence). Trimming took 1 base from V and 4 from J, leaving 20 bases between them. The CDR3 protein is CASSLGRWEGGKYNEQFF. The CDR3 bases are TGTGCCAGCAGCTTAGGAAGGTGGGAAGGGGGGAAATACAATGAGCAGTTCTTC.

This clone was detected a few times. The genes are TRBV2 and TRBJ1-5; 7 bases match TRBD1. V trimming: 6 bases; J trimming: 0 bases; junction bases outside the gene matches: 5. CDR1 is SNHLY, CDR2 FYNNEI, per germline. This CDR3 is 15 amino acids long. CDR3 DNA: TGTGCCAGCAGGGAGGGGACAGTTAGCAATCAGCCCCAGCATTTT. This gives the protein CASREGTVSNQPQHF. Variable domain in full (rest from reference TRBV2 and TRBJ1-5): EPEVTQTPSHQVTQMGQEVILRCVPISNHLYFYWYRQILGQKVEFLVSFYNNEISEKSEIFDDQFSVERPDGSNFTLKIRSTKLEDSAMYFCASREGTVSNQPQHFGDGTRLSIL.

This chain connects TRBV11-3 to TRBJ2-3, with TRBD2 matching over 11 bases. From germline, CDR1 is SGHNT and CDR2 YENEEA. J lost 2 bases, V lost 5 bases, and 9 bases had no gene match. CDR3 length equals 17 residues. The CDR3 loop is CASSKDPSGGNTDTQYF. For the CDR3, the DNA is TGTGCCAGCAGCAAGGACCCTAGCGGGGGGAACACAGATACGCAGTATTTT.

The chain recombines TRBV4-3 with TRBJ1-6; 7 bases match TRBD1. The germline CDR1 and CDR2 sequences are LGHNA and YSLEER. V shed 3 bases and J 9 bases; nucleotides not matched to a gene: 5. The CDR3 totals 14 residues. In DNA form, the CDR3 reads TGCGCCAGCAGCCAGGACAGGATACGTTCACCCCTCCACTTT. Translated, it gives CASSQDRIRSPLHF.

This rearrangement joins TRBV19 to TRBJ2-7; 7 nucleotides line up with TRBD1. The V gene's germline CDR1 is LNHDA and CDR2 SQIVND (reference sequence). The CDR3 spans 14 residues. V lost 6 bases and J lost 2; bases outside the gene matches: 7. In DNA, the CDR3 is TGTGCCAGTAGATCCAGGGGGACGACCTACGAGCAGTACTTC. This sequence encodes CASRSRGTTYEQYF. The full variable domain, with the rest looked up from reference TRBV19 and TRBJ2-7, is DGGITQSPKYLFRKEGQNVTLSCEQNLNHDAMYWYRQDPGQGLRLIYYSQIVNDFQKGDIAEGYSVSREKKESFPLTVTSAQKNPTAFYLCASRSRGTTYEQYFGPGTRLTVT.

As DNA, the CDR3 is TGCGCCAGCAGCTTGGCCTATTTGGGGATTACGAACACTGAAGCTTTCTTT. Translated, it gives CASSLAYLGITNTEAFF. The J gene is TRBJ1-1, the V gene TRBV5-1; D is ambiguous. Germline CDR1 reads SGHRS; CDR2 reads YFSETQ. The CDR3 contains 17 residues. V lost 0 bases and J lost 1, with 16 bases in between.